These T cell receptor beta chains were read from a single sample in a study of cytomegalovirus exposure and HLA in healthy donors. This table comes from immunoSEQ multiplex PCR, and its TCRdb copy is limited to in-frame clones, with some not included. The sample holds 85,000 to 100,000 clones; under 65% are singletons and the top ten take 2.5% to 3.5%. Sequencing was performed on PBMCs. Every receptor here comes from a man between 60 and 75 years old in good health and CMV-seronegative. Both conserved end residues are part of each CDR3. D genes are given only for firm matches. Expanded clones get a size class; other rows say once, few or many, or leave the size out.

size,J,D,V,CDR3,DNA
NA,TRBJ2-3,TRBD2,TRBV11-2,CASSLARSSGGGDTQYF,TGTGCCAGCAGCTTAGCCCGGTCTAGCGGGGGCGGGGATACGCAGTATTTT
once,TRBJ1-1,TRBD1,TRBV6-1,CASSDDRGKWITEAFF,TGTGCCAGCAGTGACGACAGGGGTAAGTGGATAACTGAAGCTTTCTTT
NA,TRBJ1-5,TRBD1,TRBV27,CASNLQGANQPQHF,TGTGCCAGCAACCTACAGGGGGCTAATCAGCCCCAGCATTTT
few,TRBJ1-1,TRBD1,TRBV6-1,CASSEGQGMNTEAFF,TGTGCCAGCAGTGAAGGACAGGGAATGAACACTGAAGCTTTCTTT
NA,TRBJ2-7,NA,TRBV5-6,CASSLVSGDYEQYF,TGTGCCAGCAGCTTGGTTTCAGGTGACTACGAGCAGTACTTC
NA,TRBJ2-7,TRBD2,TRBV10-1,CASSALAGSSYEQYF,TGCGCCAGCAGCGCCTTAGCGGGCTCATCCTACGAGCAGTACTTC
few,TRBJ2-5,TRBD2,TRBV25-1,CASSEPGLAGAQETQYF,TGTGCCAGCAGTGAACCGGGACTAGCGGGGGCACAAGAGACCCAGTACTTC
medium-sized,TRBJ1-1,NA,TRBV19,CASSTNRALNTEAFF,TGTGCCAGTAGTACTAACAGGGCCCTGAACACTGAAGCTTTCTTT
NA,TRBJ1-6,TRBD1,TRBV4-2,CASSHGTENSPLHF,TGTGCCAGCAGCCATGGGACAGAAAATTCACCCCTCCACTTT
NA,TRBJ2-1,TRBD2,TRBV2,CASSDETSGRVLNEQFF,TGTGCCAGCAGTGATGAGACTAGCGGGAGGGTACTGAATGAGCAGTTCTTC